This T cell receptor beta chain is from a study of blood T cell repertoires in COVID-19. Study context: Some COVID-19 samples were acute and others convalescent; all came from the United States, Italy and Spain. Nucleic acid was either cDNA or gDNA, and it came from T cells, B-cell-depleted T cells, or PBMCs.

The CDR3 is made up of 14 amino acids. Germline CDR1 is MDHEN and CDR2 is SYDVKM. V was clipped by 3 bases and J by 4 bases; unmatched bases: 5. The data were produced by immunoSEQ multiplex PCR, yet TCRdb's version contains in-frame clones alone and is incomplete. The sample includes 93,000 or so clones, under 90% of them seen just once. The clonotype was recovered from a human donor in a cohort sampled during active or convalescent COVID-19. The sequenced material came from peripheral blood. The chain links TRBV28 to TRBJ2-5; 7 bases fit TRBD2. For the CDR3, the DNA is TGTGCCAGCAGTTTTAGGGGCGGGGGAGAGACCCAGTACTTC. Translating gives CASSFRGGGETQYF.